This TCR beta chain was sequenced in a study of cytomegalovirus exposure and HLA in healthy donors. PCR was performed using 60 Vbeta and 13 Jbeta primers. The protocol was immunoSEQ multiplex PCR, while the TCRdb copy is restricted to in-frame clones and leaves out a portion. The clone table shows some 110,000 clones, with the ten largest holding 2.5% to 3%. The CDR3 contains 14 residues. CDR1 is SNHLY, CDR2 FYNNEI, per germline. The V end was cut by 5 bases, the J end by 0 bases, with 8 bases between. Material: PBMCs. This clonotype was obtained from a man between 25 and 39 years old in good health and CMV-seronegative. The rearrangement links TRBV2 to TRBJ1-3; perhaps TRBD1 as D (6 bases). DNA for the CDR3: TGTGCCAGCAGTAAGGACAGCTCTGGAAACACCATATATTTT. It encodes CASSKDSSGNTIYF. The variable domain in full, completed from reference TRBV2 and TRBJ1-3, reads EPEVTQTPSHQVTQMGQEVILRCVPISNHLYFYWYRQILGQKVEFLVSFYNNEISEKSEIFDDQFSVERPDGSNFTLKIRSTKLEDSAMYFCASSKDSSGNTIYFGEGSWLTVV.